These T cell receptor beta chains were read from a single sample in a study of T cells in localized non-small cell lung cancer. TCRdb's copy holds only in-frame clones and misses some; the assay was immunoSEQ multiplex PCR. The table has 70,000 to 95,000 clones, roughly 93% seen once; the top ten hold 4.1%. The specimen was PBMCs, collected before any cancer treatment. Every receptor here comes from a woman between 35 and 70 years old with stage II squamous cell lung carcinoma. The conserved cysteine and the conserved F or W are not part of the CDR3 here. The D gene is left open where the match is weak. Clone size is given for some rows only: seen once, a few or many times, or a class if the clone is expanded.

j_call,clone_size,v_call,d_call,cdr3_aa
TRBJ2-2,-,TRBV6-5,-,ASSYSTPRGKGELF
TRBJ1-1,few,TRBV11-2,-,ASSRRGSAGAEAF
TRBJ2-1,-,TRBV5-5,-,ASSFRGAGEQF
TRBJ2-7,-,TRBV7-9,-,ASSLTGKTGFSYEQY
TRBJ2-7,-,TRBV6-4,-,ASSDSGEQY
TRBJ2-7,-,TRBV10-2,-,ASSDRGVSEQY
TRBJ2-5,-,TRBV6-6,-,ASSYSRAGAKTQY
TRBJ1-4,-,TRBV19,-,ASTEGVNEKLF
TRBJ1-1,few,TRBV6-1,TRBD1,ASRSTGVSTEAF
TRBJ1-3,-,TRBV28,-,ASRINGGNTIY
TRBJ1-2,-,TRBV7-2,-,ASSSYQTGTRYGYT
TRBJ1-5,-,TRBV28,-,ASSLPDGGAGNQPQH
TRBJ1-2,-,TRBV12-5,TRBD1,ASGPTGDGYT
TRBJ2-7,-,TRBV6-5,TRBD1,ASSYGTETYEQY
TRBJ2-1,-,TRBV10-1,TRBD1,ASSLPPGQALF
TRBJ1-5,-,TRBV7-2,-,ASSFYSGNQPQH
TRBJ1-2,-,TRBV29-1,-,SVEDRSGYT
TRBJ1-6,-,TRBV19,TRBD1,ASSMGHPGQGNSPLH
TRBJ2-3,-,TRBV5-1,-,ASSLAPLTTTDTQY
TRBJ2-7,-,TRBV19,TRBD2,ASSISRLADSYEQY
TRBJ2-5,-,TRBV5-1,TRBD1,ASSPVPGQGWETQY
TRBJ1-1,-,TRBV6-1,-,ASSDSGNTEAF
TRBJ2-3,-,TRBV29-1,-,SVGHTDTQY
TRBJ1-6,-,TRBV6-6,-,ASSTGGGGGRSPLH
TRBJ2-3,-,TRBV6-5,TRBD2,ASTLLAGETDTQY
TRBJ2-2,-,TRBV7-9,-,ASSPYRRGRTGELF
TRBJ1-5,once,TRBV6-5,-,ASSPGGGRQPQH
TRBJ1-1,-,TRBV6-5,-,ASSYGSGRHTEAF
TRBJ1-6,-,TRBV2,-,ASRLTESNSPLH
TRBJ1-2,-,TRBV20-1,-,SAYRDGGYT
TRBJ2-5,-,TRBV19,TRBD2,ASSIGTSGGETQY
TRBJ2-3,-,TRBV18,-,ASSPLVASTDTQY
TRBJ2-1,-,TRBV7-9,TRBD2,ASSHPPSGRSYNEQF
TRBJ2-5,-,TRBV4-1,TRBD1,ASSQYRGQETQY
TRBJ1-4,-,TRBV7-2,-,ASSFYPADLGEKLF
TRBJ1-1,-,TRBV6-5,-,ASSPRLGNTEAF
TRBJ1-2,-,TRBV30,-,ASPTGTNGYT
TRBJ1-6,-,TRBV27,TRBD1,ASSHNPRDRGNYNSPLH
TRBJ2-1,-,TRBV7-9,TRBD1,ASSYRGRDYNEQF
TRBJ1-4,-,TRBV6-5,-,ASSYRIGSYEKLF
TRBJ2-7,-,TRBV6-5,-,ASSYSSTYEQY